This entry concerns a single T cell receptor beta chain. Its antigen is currently unknown. Ahead of thyroid surgery, no patient had received treatment of any kind. These data belong to a study of metastatic and nonmetastatic thyroid tumors. This CDR3 region has 12 residues. V lost 7 bases and J 3 bases, leaving 13 bases between the germline ends. Germline V gene sequence: CDR1 DFQATT, CDR2 SNEGSKA (reference sequence). General study points: As reported, TCR beta diversity in blood and tumor was significantly higher in malignant thyroid tumors than in benign nodules.

TCRdb reanalyzed the PCR reads with MiXCR. The sample carries some 17,000 clones, less than 35% recorded once. This clonotype originated in a female donor with papillary thyroid cancer or a benign thyroid nodule (not recorded which). Some clones in this sample may be carry-over from other donors' samples. The specimen was tumor tissue. The V and J genes are TRBV20-1 and TRBJ2-7; D might be TRBD1 (6 bases). The CDR3 sequence: CSGRGRGYEQYF. CDR3 in DNA: TGCAGTGGTCGGGGCAGGGGCTACGAGCAGTACTTC.